A single sample gave rise to the 16 T cell receptor beta chains below, sequenced in a study of breast tumors, draining lymph nodes, adjacent tissues (TCRdb year 2016). The axillary draining lymph nodes of breast cancer patients were the source of the lymph node samples. Library method: multiplex PCR. TCRdb shows the sequencer as Illumina HiSeq 2000. TCRdb itself trimmed the public reads at Q25 with fastp, ran MiXCR and retained productive beta chains. Each CDR3 protein gets just one entry, which takes the most common genes and DNA from the rows behind it. In this sample the table shows around 300,000 distinct CDR3 sequences, 30% of which occur a single time. Jointly, the top ten make up 1.1% of the sample. Material: axillary lymph node tissue. These receptors were collected from a female donor with breast cancer. Some clones in this sample may be carry-over from other donors' samples.

This clonotype was seen at least ten times. The chain has TRBV11-3 and TRBJ2-5, with 9 nucleotides matching TRBD1. This CDR3 is 15 amino acids long. Germline V gene data show CDR1 as SGHNT and CDR2 as YENEEA. After removal of 4 bases from V and 5 bases from J, the junction contained 8 bases not matched to a gene. The CDR3 DNA reads TGTGCCAGCAGCTCACGGACAGGGGAGAGCGAGACCCAGTACTTC. Translation: CASSSRTGESETQYF.

In its sample, this clonotype was seen many times. The chain combines TRBV6-5 with TRBJ2-7; TRBD2 is a possible D gene (6 bases). Germline loops: CDR1 MNHEY, CDR2 SVGAGI. The ends were cut back, 3 bases at V and 2 bases at J, with 11 bases in the middle. The CDR3 loop spans 14 amino acids. CDR3 in DNA: TGTGCCAGCAGTTATGGGGGGAGCCCCTACGAGCAGTACTTC. Its protein product is CASSYGGSPYEQYF.

V is TRBV7-8 and J is TRBJ2-2; D unclear. The germline V gene encodes CDR1 SGHVS and CDR2 FQNEAQ. This CDR3 has 12 residues. CDR3 nucleotide sequence: TGTGCTAGAAGAAGGGCGGCCGGGGAGCTGTTTTTT. Translated, it gives CARRRAAGELFF.

The table lists this clonotype with many counts. The rearrangement links TRBV12-3 or TRBV12-4 to TRBJ1-2; D may be TRBD1 (6 bases). The CDR3 has 13 amino acids. V was shortened by 5 bases and J by 4 bases, with 11 bases between the two germline ends. CDR3: CASSLGQFYGYTF. The CDR3 DNA follows: TGTGCCAGCAGTCTTGGACAGTTCTATGGCTACACCTTC.

This clonotype came up a few times. The chain links TRBV27 to TRBJ2-3, with a possible D match to TRBD1 (6 bases). This CDR3 contains 13 residues. Trimming stripped 5 bases from V and 2 bases from J, with 8 bases between. CDR1 is MNHEY and CDR2 is SMNVEV in the germline V gene (reference sequence). The CDR3 spells CASSDRNTDTQYF. For the CDR3, the DNA is TGTGCCAGCAGTGACAGGAACACAGATACGCAGTATTTT.

This clonotype was seen just once. This may stem from a read error, because a much larger clone lies one nucleotide away. This rearrangement joins TRBV5-1 to TRBJ2-1; 11 nucleotides align to TRBD1. The CDR3 is made up of 15 amino acids. Germline V gene sequence: CDR1 SGHRS, CDR2 YFSETQ. CDR3 coding DNA: TGTGGCAGCAGCGTATCGGGACAGGGGGGAATTGAGCAGTTCTTC. Its translation: CGSSVSGQGGIEQFF. Full variable domain (outside the CDR3, taken from reference TRBV5-1 and TRBJ2-1): KAGVTQTPRYLIKTRGQQVTLSCSPISGHRSVSWYQQTPGQGLQFLFEYFSETQRNKGNFPGRFSGRQFSNSRSEMNVSTLELGDSALYLCGSSVSGQGGIEQFFGPGTRLTVL.

As regards this clonotype: The CDR3 end shows no conserved phenylalanine or tryptophan, and so a read error is likely. The limits of the CDR3 on the DNA are not certain, so only TCRdb's listed CDR3 is given. The chain recombines TRBV7-7 with TRBJ2-5; TRBD1 is the table's D call, not checked against the DNA. Germline values: CDR1 SSHAT, CDR2 FNYEAQ (reference sequence). The CDR3 has 14 amino acids, counting both end residues. CDR3 residues: CASSLARQGETQSL.

This clonotype was observed many times. This chain uses TRBV5-5 with TRBJ1-2, with no clear D. Germline V gene lookup returns CDR1 SGHKS and CDR2 YYEKEE (reference sequence). There are 13 residues in the CDR3. Trimming shortened V by 0 bases and J by 4 bases, and 7 bases separated the two germline ends. The CDR3 DNA follows: TGTGCCAGCAGCTTGGCCAACAGCTATGGCTACACCTTC. It specifies CASSLANSYGYTF.

This clonotype showed up just a few times. This may come from a read error, since a much larger clone is one base off. The chain carries TRBV20-1 and TRBJ1-4; 8 bases agree with TRBD1. With 3 bases clipped from V and 8 bases from J, the junction kept 11 bases outside the gene matches. CDR3 size: 15 residues. CDR1 and CDR2 from the germline V gene are DFQATT and SNEGSKA (reference sequence). CDR3 DNA: TGCAGTGCTAGCTCCCGGACAGGGATGCTCGAAAAACTGTTTTTT. This gives the protein CSASSRTGMLEKLFF.

This clonotype showed up many times. The CDR3 loop reads CASSGQAVPYEQYF. As DNA, the CDR3 is TGTGCCAGCAGTGGACAGGCTGTACCCTACGAGCAGTACTTC. The V gene is TRBV25-1, the J gene TRBJ2-7; possible D gene TRBD1, 6 bases. The germline CDR1 and CDR2 sequences are MGHDK and SYGVNS. V gave up 4 bases and J gave up 2 bases, with 12 bases separating them. CDR3 length equals 14 residues.

This clonotype has at least ten counts. The rearrangement joins TRBV6-1 to TRBJ1-2, with 7 nucleotides matching TRBD1. CDR3 length equals 13 residues. Unmatched junction bases numbered 7, after V lost 5 bases and J lost 7 bases. Germline loops: CDR1 MNHNS, CDR2 SASEGT. CDR3 loop: CASSYRTGGGYTF. CDR3 sequence (DNA): TGTGCCAGCAGTTATCGGACAGGAGGTGGCTACACCTTC.

This clonotype was counted at least ten times. The rearrangement links TRBV11-2 to TRBJ1-6; D is ambiguous. V shed 5 bases and J shed 7 bases, with 18 bases lying between them. Germline CDR1 and CDR2: SGHAT and FQNNGV. CDR3 length equals 16 residues. CDR3 nucleotides: TGTGCCAGCAGCCCAGAACAGAGCCAGGAGAATTCACCCCTCCACTTT. Residues: CASSPEQSQENSPLHF.

Turning to this clonotype: Because the CDR3 is missing its conserved closing phenylalanine or tryptophan, this is likely a read error. The chain couples TRBV5-1 to TRBJ2-1; TRBD1 agrees at 9 bases. Per germline, CDR1 SGHRS and CDR2 YFSETQ. V lost 7 bases and J lost 5; bases outside the gene matches: 7. The CDR3 is 14 amino acids. The DNA for the CDR3 is TGCGCCAGCGAGAGGGGACAGGGAAACAATGAGCAGTTCCTC. It yields the protein CASERGQGNNEQFL.

In DNA, the CDR3 is TGTGCCAGCTCCGAGGCAGGGACTCCCTACAATGAGCAGTTCTTC. It specifies CASSEAGTPYNEQFF. The chain uses TRBV11-2 and TRBJ2-1; TRBD2 is a possible D gene (6 bases). The CDR3 runs to 15 residues. Germline-derived CDR1 and CDR2 are SGHAT and FQNNGV. Trimming took 8 bases from V and 2 from J, leaving 16 bases between them.

The rearrangement joins TRBV18 to TRBJ1-2; D unclear. This CDR3 has 15 amino acids. Germline V gene lookup returns CDR1 KGHSH and CDR2 LQKENI. V lost 2 bases to trimming and J lost 4 bases, with 14 bases between them. CDR3 sequence (DNA): TGTGCCAGCTCACCATGGACCAAGGGAAGCTATGGCTACACCTTC. It translates to CASSPWTKGSYGYTF.

This clonotype showed up many times. This chain connects TRBV19 to TRBJ2-3; 7 nucleotides align to TRBD1. The ends lost 9 bases at V and 0 bases at J; junction bases unmatched: 6. The germline gives CDR1 LNHDA, CDR2 SQIVND (reference sequence). This CDR3 has 14 amino acids. The CDR3 nucleotides read TGTGCCAGCCAACAGGGGTTTAGCACAGATACGCAGTATTTT. It encodes CASQQGFSTDTQYF.